This T cell receptor delta chain appears in the sequencing data of a study of gamma-delta chains in newborns, infants, children (dated by TCRdb to between 2017 and 2020). Study-wide context: According to the study title, microbial exposure causes polyclonal expansion of innate gammadelta T cells right after birth. How innate gammadelta T cell populations in human newborns were shaped by microbial exposure immediately after birth was investigated in the study.

The CDR3 measures 23 amino acids from cysteine to phenylalanine. The retained sequence is limited to the CDR3, 69 bases, with the frame set at the first base. CDR1 and CDR2 are read off the germline V gene as GEAIGNYY and EKD. Deletion took 3 bases off V and 1 base off J, with a span of 38 bases between the germline ends. Sequenced using an Illumina MiSeq. In TCRdb, clones were called once more from the public reads by CATT, and rows of identical DNA were later combined. For this sample there are about 9,200 delta-chain clones; 20% to 25% appear just once. About 4.2% of the sample is taken by the ten largest. Regarding this clone: Its antigen is not yet known. No much larger clonotype is one base removed from it; base qualities were not supplied.

Specimen: blood. The origin of this receptor is a child who was a newborn, infant or young child, either healthy, febrile or measles-vaccinated (not recorded which). The chain is assembled from TRDV2 and TRDJ1; TRDD3 might be the D gene, on 6 matching bases. The CDR3 region reads CACDESSHRGAGEDTRGTDKLIF. In nucleotide form, the sequence is TGTGCCTGTGACGAGTCCTCCCACAGAGGCGCTGGGGAAGATACAAGGGGCACCGATAAACTCATCTTT.